These 18 T cell receptor beta chains were sequenced from one sample in a study of OX40 agonist ivuxolimab in advanced cancers. Repertoires were generated with immunoSEQ multiplex PCR, while TCRdb's copy carries only in-frame clones and drops some. This sample carries tens of thousands of clones, 89% of them seen once, and the ten largest clones take roughly an eighth. The sequencing here drew on CD4+ or CD8+ T cells sorted from blood, taken in a trial of the OX40 agonist ivuxolimab. These receptors were obtained from an adult with an advanced solid tumor such as melanoma, head and neck, liver or kidney cancer.

This chain uses TRBV7-2 with TRBJ2-1; TRBD2 matches 7 bases. The CDR3 is 15 residues long. Germline V gene sequence: CDR1 SGHTA, CDR2 FQGNSA. The trim removed 5 bases at V and 5 bases at J, leaving 9 bases unmatched. The DNA of the CDR3 is TGTGCCAGCAGCATAGGACTAGATTTCCACAATGAGCAGTTCTTC. This sequence encodes CASSIGLDFHNEQFF.

CDR3 bases: TGTGCCACCAGGTTAGGGGCGAACACTGAAGCTTTCTTT. It yields the protein CATRLGANTEAFF. V usage is TRBV28 and J usage is TRBJ1-1, with D possibly matching TRBD1 (5 bases). Germline loops: CDR1 MDHEN, CDR2 SYDVKM. V lost 10 bases and J lost 1, with 13 bases in between. This CDR3 region has 13 residues.

The J gene is TRBJ2-2, the V gene TRBV6-5, with 8 bases matching TRBD1. Germline V CDR1 and CDR2: MNHEY, SVGAGI. Trimming removed 6 bases from V and 5 bases from J; junction bases left unmatched: 5. The CDR3 runs to 14 residues. The CDR3: CASRDREETGELFF. The CDR3 DNA follows: TGTGCCAGCAGGGACAGGGAAGAGACCGGGGAGCTGTTTTTT.

The CDR3 sequence is CASSLASYNEQFF. In nucleotides, the CDR3 is TGTGCCAGCAGTTTAGCCTCCTACAATGAGCAGTTCTTC. J is TRBJ2-1 and V is TRBV27, with no clear D. Trimming left V 2 bases short and J 0 bases short, with 2 bases between. There are 13 residues in the CDR3. Germline values: CDR1 MNHEY, CDR2 SMNVEV (reference sequence).

This clone was seen only once. This chain uses TRBV28 with TRBJ2-1; 9 bases align to TRBD2. The CDR3 has 16 residues. The germline CDR1 and CDR2 sequences are MDHEN and SYDVKM. V shed 5 bases, J shed 0 bases, and the junction held 5 bases outside the gene matches. CDR3 bases: TGTGCCAGCAGTCCCAGCGGGGGGAGCTCCTACAATGAGCAGTTCTTC. It encodes CASSPSGGSSYNEQFF.

This clone is classed as medium-sized. V gene TRBV7-8 combines with J gene TRBJ2-1; D not resolved. The CDR3 covers 12 residues. Per the germline V gene, CDR1 is SGHVS and CDR2 is FQNEAQ. V lost 6 bases and J lost 7, with 10 bases in between. CDR3 nucleotide sequence: TGTGCCAGCAGGGAGCGTATAAATGAGCAGTTCTTC. Translation: CASRERINEQFF.

The V gene is TRBV10-3, the J gene TRBJ1-1, with a tentative D call TRBD1 (5 bases). The CDR3 consists of 14 residues. Trimming pared 6 bases from V and 1 base from J, leaving 12 bases between. Germline CDR1 is ENHRY and CDR2 is SYGVKD. CDR3 DNA: TGTGCCATCAGCCTAGACAGACAGAACACTGAAGCTTTCTTT. Protein product: CAISLDRQNTEAFF.

This chain uses TRBV6-5 with TRBJ2-5; D remains ambiguous. The germline gives CDR1 MNHEY, CDR2 SVGAGI. The V gene lost 0 bases and the J gene lost 1 base, with 12 bases spanning the gap. The CDR3 totals 16 residues. The CDR3 sequence is CASSYSQVPFQETQYF. For the CDR3, the DNA is TGTGCCAGCAGTTACTCTCAGGTCCCCTTCCAAGAGACCCAGTACTTC.

This chain joins TRBV7-9 and TRBJ2-5, with 8 bases that match TRBD2. This CDR3 is 14 amino acids long. V shed 8 bases, J shed 2 bases, and the junction held 7 bases outside the gene matches. In germline, CDR1 is SEHNR, CDR2 FQNEAQ (reference sequence). In DNA, the CDR3 is TGTGCCAGCCTTACTAGCGGAAGACAAGAGACCCAGTACTTC. Its translation: CASLTSGRQETQYF.

The gene calls are TRBV5-6 and TRBJ2-7; the D gene is possibly TRBD2 (6 bases). Trimming took 0 bases from V and 3 from J, leaving 13 bases between them. This CDR3 comprises 15 residues. Germline V gene sequence: CDR1 SGHDT, CDR2 YYEEEE. Here the CDR3 DNA reads TGTGCCAGCAGCTTGGGGGGACTCTATGGCTACGAGCAGTACTTC. The encoded protein is CASSLGGLYGYEQYF.

This chain connects TRBV5-6 to TRBJ2-7; D possibly corresponds to TRBD1 (6 bases). Germline values: CDR1 SGHDT, CDR2 YYEEEE. The CDR3 covers 12 residues. The V gene lost 5 bases and the J gene lost 7 bases, with 13 bases spanning the gap. This CDR3 reads CASSGGAAEQYV. CDR3 DNA: TGTGCCAGCAGTGGGGGCGCGGCTGAGCAGTACGTC.

The chain uses TRBV9 and TRBJ2-1; 8 bases are a match to TRBD2. The V segment lost 0 bases and the J segment 6 bases; nucleotides outside the gene matches: 5. CDR3 length: 15 residues. CDR1 and CDR2 from the germline V gene are SGDLS and YYNGEE. The CDR3 region has the DNA TGTGCCAGCAGCGTAGATAGCGGGACGTCCAATGAGCAGTTCTTC. This translates into CASSVDSGTSNEQFF. Looking up the rest from reference TRBV9 and TRBJ2-1 gives the full variable domain: DSGVTQTPKHLITATGQRVTLRCSPRSGDLSVYWYQQSLDQGLQFLIQYYNGEERAKGNILERFSAQQFPDLHSELNLSSLELGDSALYFCASSVDSGTSNEQFFGPGTRLTVL.

V usage is TRBV7-9 and J usage is TRBJ2-5; a weak D match, TRBD2 (6 bases). V lost 3 bases to trimming and J lost 4 bases, with 12 bases between them. From germline, CDR1 is SEHNR and CDR2 FQNEAQ (reference sequence). This CDR3 is built from 14 residues. CDR3 residues: CASSLGGTRETQYF. The DNA of the CDR3 is TGTGCCAGCAGCTTGGGCGGGACGCGAGAGACCCAGTACTTC.

This clone was detected only once. The chain's CDR3 is CASSLRGTSGKGSAELFF. CDR3 coding DNA: TGTGCCAGCAGCTTAAGGGGGACTAGCGGGAAGGGATCGGCGGAGCTGTTTTTT. V gene TRBV7-3 combines with J gene TRBJ2-2, with 13 nucleotides matching TRBD2. There are 18 residues in the CDR3. V lost 1 base and J lost 10; bases outside the gene matches: 12. Germline V gene lookup returns CDR1 SGHTA and CDR2 FQGTGA. Filled out from reference TRBV7-3 and TRBJ2-2, the complete variable domain reads GAGVSQTPSNKVTEKGKYVELRCDPISGHTALYWYRQSLGQGPEFLIYFQGTGAADDSGLPNDRFFAVRPEGSVSTLKIQRTERGDSAVYLCASSLRGTSGKGSAELFFGEGSRLTVL.

The CDR3 spells CASSSIPRESGTDTQYF. The DNA of the CDR3 is TGTGCCAGCAGCTCCATTCCGCGGGAGTCGGGGACAGATACGCAGTATTTT. The rearrangement uses TRBV7-8 and TRBJ2-3, with TRBD2 matching 7 bases. V gave up 4 bases and J gave up 3 bases; unmatched junction bases: 13. The CDR3 runs to 17 residues. Germline CDR1 reads SGHVS; CDR2 reads FQNEAQ.

The V gene is TRBV6-1, the J gene TRBJ1-2, with no clear D. The length of the CDR3 is 11 residues. Deletions cut 1 base from V and 3 bases from J, with 0 bases between. Germline values: CDR1 MNHNS, CDR2 SASEGT. CDR3 in DNA: TGTGCCAGCAGTGAAGACTATGGCTACACCTTC. Amino acids: CASSEDYGYTF.

This sequence joins TRBV19 and TRBJ2-7, with 10 nucleotides matching TRBD2. Germline CDR1 LNHDA, CDR2 SQIVND (reference sequence). V dropped 3 bases and J dropped 4; count of bases not matched to a gene: 12. The CDR3 runs to 17 residues. This CDR3 reads CASSIRGNSGRPYEQYF. The DNA for the CDR3 is TGTGCCAGTAGTATCCGAGGGAATAGCGGGAGGCCTTACGAGCAGTACTTC.

The DNA of the CDR3 is TGTGCCAGCAGCTTGACCGGGTCCGGGAATGAGCAGTTCTTC. Its protein product is CASSLTGSGNEQFF. The V and J genes are TRBV7-2 and TRBJ2-1; D unresolved. This CDR3 comprises 14 residues. Trimming took off 3 bases at V and 7 bases at J, with 13 bases between the two ends. The germline CDR1 and CDR2 sequences are SGHTA and FQGNSA.